What follows describes a single T cell receptor beta chain. This clonotype was picked up a small number of times. There is no known antigen for this receptor. No base quality values were provided; no much bigger clone lies one nucleotide off. The run used an Illumina HiSeq 1500. TCRdb reprocessed the public reads (quality trimming at Q25 with fastp, clone calling with MiXCR) and kept in-frame beta chains. All rows with the same CDR3 protein become a single entry with the most common DNA and genes. In all, the sample holds about 98,000 distinct CDR3 sequences, and 15% to 20% of those were seen once. The ten top clones hold about 7.3% of the sample. This specimen belongs to a study of T cell repertoires in cytomegalovirus infection (dated by TCRdb to about 2019). Background for the entire study: Donor HLA type was relevant to the analysis, as public TCR beta signatures indicated carriage of CMV infection together with the matching HLA type.

Findings and caveats that apply to the study as a whole: Cumulative frequency of public TCR beta family members discriminated carriers of CMV infection plus the relevant HLA type in this cohort and an independent approximately 350-donor cohort. The ex vivo response was dominated by HLA-C-restricted CMV-specific TCR beta clonotypes, which also provided the single most frequent clonotype in two of eight donors.

The V and J ends are trimmed by 0 bases and 6 bases, leaving 11 bases between them. Including cysteine and phenylalanine, the CDR3 has 14 amino acids. Kept here is only the CDR3 DNA, which spans 42 bases and is read in frame from base 1. The germline V gene sets CDR1 to MGHRA and CDR2 to YSYEKL. What was sequenced was PBMCs. The sequence links TRBV4-1 to TRBJ1-1; the best D guess is TRBD1, with 5 bases matching. This TCR derives from a human donor in good health (CMV status not recorded). Some clones in this sample may be carry-over from other donors' samples. The DNA reads as follows: TGCGCCAGCAGCCAAGATTTAGGGGCACCTGAAGCTTTCTTT. Its coded protein is CASSQDLGAPEAFF.